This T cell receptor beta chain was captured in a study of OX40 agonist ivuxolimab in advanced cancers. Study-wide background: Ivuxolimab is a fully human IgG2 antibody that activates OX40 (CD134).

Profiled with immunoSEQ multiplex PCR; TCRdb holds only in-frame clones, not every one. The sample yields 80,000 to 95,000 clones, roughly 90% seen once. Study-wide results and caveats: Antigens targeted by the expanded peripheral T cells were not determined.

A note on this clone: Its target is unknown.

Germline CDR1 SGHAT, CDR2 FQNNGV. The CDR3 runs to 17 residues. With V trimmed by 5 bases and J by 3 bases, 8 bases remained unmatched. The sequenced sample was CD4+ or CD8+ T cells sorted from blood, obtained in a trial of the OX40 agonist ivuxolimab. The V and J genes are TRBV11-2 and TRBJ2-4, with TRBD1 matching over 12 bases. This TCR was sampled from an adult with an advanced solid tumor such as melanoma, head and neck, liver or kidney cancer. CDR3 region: CASSDGTGGAVKNIQYF. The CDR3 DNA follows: TGTGCCAGCAGCGACGGGACAGGGGGCGCGGTCAAAAACATTCAGTACTTC.